The rows below give T cell receptor beta chains drawn from one sample of a study of cytomegalovirus exposure and HLA in healthy donors. This table comes from immunoSEQ multiplex PCR, and its TCRdb copy is limited to in-frame clones, with some not included. The repertoire includes fewer than 130,000 clones, about 59% of them detected once, and 3.8% sits in the top ten. Material for sequencing was PBMCs. Receptors originate from a man aged 25 to 45 in good health and CMV-seropositive. The conserved cysteine and the conserved F or W are not part of the CDR3 here.

v_gene	CDR3aa
TRBV6-5	ASSYSGTGGYGYT
TRBV7-9	ASSLAQGAKNIQY
TRBV10-3	ASQTDSNQPQH
TRBV11-3	ASSLFTGSEKLF
TRBV7-2	ASSLGSGGAQETQY
TRBV5-1	ASSLGGTDNSPLH
TRBV10-3	AIRDPKTGFGGYT
TRBV11-1	ASSSEGTASYGYT
TRBV19	ASSSAAQETQY
TRBV5-1	ASSLELAGGFVGEQY
TRBV6-5	ASSGTVGAETQY
TRBV5-4	ASNTGGLDYEQY
TRBV7-6	ASSLGQIYQETQY
TRBV15	ATSSLTGSYEQY
TRBV9	ASSVGPGFSNQPQH
TRBV30	AWSPGAGNTIY
TRBV19	ASSIARLVPDTQY
TRBV11-2	ASSLWTENTEAF
TRBV5-6	ASSLATSGEETQY
TRBV2	ASSEWDNYEQY
TRBV30	AWSSTGSPKNIQY
TRBV30	AWSRQGHGYEQY
TRBV6-5	ASTVNTEAF
TRBV29-1	SVGGLAGTDTQY
TRBV10-2	ASSQRDTDTQY
TRBV6-1	ASSEPDRGNSQPQH
TRBV28	ASSFGLVYGYT
TRBV11-3	ASSWGSSGGGTDTQY
TRBV11-2	ASSATGVTEAF
TRBV6-5	ASSATSGGTDTQY
TRBV11-3	ASRGQGAGELF
TRBV7-2	ASSLGPSGGRWEQY
TRBV5-1	ASSLGTGIYEQY
TRBV5-1	ASSFTGTSGVTQY
TRBV30	AWLDDRNVKNIQY
TRBV30	AWSIRADEQF
TRBV13	ASSLRDRGYNEQF
TRBV9	ASSVRAGQGSYEQY
TRBV6-5	ASSYSNRGNYGYT
TRBV5-1	ASRVTSGTDTQY
TRBV6-4	ASSDSSWDRNQPQH
TRBV27	ASPRQDSPLH
TRBV9	ASSVGGSSSYEQY
TRBV15	ATSRQGGGQPQH
TRBV2	ASSPDRGRTNEQF
TRBV5-8	ASSAWGGQETQY
TRBV6-5	ASSPFGGGYGYT
TRBV19	ASSSFDQGRGPYT
TRBV6-5	ASSSVPGVEKLF
TRBV7-6	ASSLRILAGVTKETQY
TRBV5-1	ASSFSVPFYGYT
TRBV7-9	ASSASEGRTGF